The 4 T cell receptor beta chains below were found in one sample sequenced in a study of blood T cell repertoires in COVID-19. Profiling relied on immunoSEQ multiplex PCR, and the TCRdb table lists in-frame clones only, not all of them. The repertoire includes some 100,000 clones, about nine tenths of them detected once, and 10% sits in the top ten. Sequenced input: peripheral blood. The receptors were sampled from a man in his fifties or sixties with acute or convalescent COVID-19.

The chain combines TRBV2 with TRBJ1-1, with 9 bases identical to TRBD1. Germline V gene sequence: CDR1 SNHLY, CDR2 FYNNEI. The CDR3 loop spans 17 amino acids. Germline trimming cut 0 bases from V and 1 base from J; bases unmatched to any gene: 6. CDR3 sequence: CASSEARVDRGNTEAFF. For the CDR3, the DNA is TGTGCCAGCAGTGAAGCGCGGGTGGACAGGGGGAACACTGAAGCTTTCTTT. The complete variable domain, with remaining parts taken from reference TRBV2 and TRBJ1-1, reads EPEVTQTPSHQVTQMGQEVILRCVPISNHLYFYWYRQILGQKVEFLVSFYNNEISEKSEIFDDQFSVERPDGSNFTLKIRSTKLEDSAMYFCASSEARVDRGNTEAFFGQGTRLTVV.

The chain has TRBV19 and TRBJ2-1, with unresolved D. Between the trimmed V and J ends, which lost 0 bases and 8 bases, there was a span of 8 bases. The germline CDR1 and CDR2 sequences are LNHDA and SQIVND (reference sequence). The CDR3 loop spans 13 amino acids. The CDR3 DNA reads TGTGCCAGTAGTATAGATCCCCCTTATGAGCAGTTCTTC. It encodes CASSIDPPYEQFF.

CDR3 loop: CASSPPGQLNEKLFF. Here the CDR3 DNA reads TGTGCCAGCAGTCCGCCGGGACAGCTCAACGAAAAACTGTTTTTT. The chain combines TRBV6-6 with TRBJ1-4; 7 bases match TRBD1. This CDR3 is built from 15 residues. Germline V lookup: CDR1 MNHNY, CDR2 SVGAGI (reference sequence). V was clipped by 5 bases and J by 8 bases; unmatched bases: 11.

This chain links TRBV5-1 with TRBJ2-2, with TRBD2 matching over 13 bases. Germline trimming cut 1 base from V and 5 bases from J; bases unmatched to any gene: 8. Germline assignment: CDR1 SGHRS and CDR2 YFSETQ. The CDR3 sequence is 18 residues long. The CDR3 reads CASSLTTGLAGVTGELFF. DNA for the CDR3: TGCGCCAGCAGCTTGACCACCGGACTAGCGGGAGTTACCGGGGAGCTGTTTTTT.